This T cell receptor (beta chain) was sequenced for a study of neoadjuvant anti-PD-1 for oral cavity cancer listed by TCRdb under 2021. As for the study more broadly: Three to four biweekly doses of nivolumab at 3 mg/kg were mostly administered to patients before curative-intent surgical resection. For patients who did not progress, a fourth nivolumab dose was given around day 43, followed by definitive surgical resection on days 50-56. Responders were defined as patients with complete response, partial response or stable disease by RECIST 1.1; non-responders were defined as patients with progression. There were roughly 11 patients in the parent correlative cohort, and the response rate was around 30%.

Findings and caveats that apply to the study as a whole: Greater tumor shrinkage was correlated with larger post-treatment sizes of preexisting intratumoral clones, suggesting that expansion of preexisting clones contributed to response. TCR analyses included only three patients per response group, and the authors called for larger cohorts for validation. A higher pretreatment blood Treg/Th17 ratio correlated with both higher pretreatment blood TCRbeta clonality and lower post-treatment tumor TCRbeta clonality.

The time point label for this specimen denotes: before neoadjuvant nivolumab. Patients were newly diagnosed with stage II-IVA oral cavity squamous cell carcinoma and had received no prior systemic or radiation treatment. Everyone in the cohort had locally advanced, HPV-negative oral cavity squamous cell carcinoma. The samples were drawn from a longitudinal correlative study tied to a single-arm phase II trial testing neoadjuvant nivolumab in oral cavity squamous cell carcinoma. Genomic DNA-based TCRbeta sequencing was performed on subject-matched pre- and post-treatment PBMCs and tumors from three responders and three non-responders. The Maxwell RSC DNA from Tissue kit was used to isolate genomic DNA from tumor tissue. The V end gives up 3 bases and the J end 4 bases, leaving 9 bases in the junction not matched to a gene. CDR1 and CDR2 were assigned from the germline V gene as SGHDT and YYEEEE. The CDR3 runs 16 amino acids, cysteine and phenylalanine included. Of the read, only the CDR3 DNA is kept; its 48 bases are in frame from base 1.

For survey sequencing, tumor libraries mostly used 4 to 6 ug of input genomic DNA, with two replicates for each sample. Following the manufacturer's instructions, the team built TCRbeta libraries using the immunoSEQ hsTCRbeta kit. The finished libraries were brought together in one pool at approximately 3 nM, which was then read using an Illumina NovaSeq 6000 S4 flow cell. Per the authors' processing: The immunoSEQ Analyzer was used for raw data preprocessing and quality control. The analysis was limited to productive rearrangements, and each clonotype was defined by a unique CDR3 amino acid sequence. Repertoire clonality was estimated as the Gini-Simpson index, computed with the R package tcR. Gini indices were compared with Student's t test, and associations with tumor size change were assessed by Pearson correlation. The immuneACCESS repertoire file appears here via TCRdb, limited to in-frame rearrangements. These files lack a portion of the clones; in checked studies, under half of the deficit traces to unresolved V genes, and the cause of the others is not known. V and J calls plus clone size are reproduced from that table; the DNA served to infer D and trimming. The sample has a few thousand clones on record, 58% of them singletons. The ten largest clonotypes hold roughly 6.8% of the sample.

Turning to this clone: What antigen it recognizes has not been identified. No base quality information exists; no much larger clone differs at one position.

This receptor was obtained from a person between 40 and 79 years old with oral cavity squamous cell carcinoma. The sequenced sample was tumor tissue, obtained before nivolumab (anti-PD-1) treatment. Recombination connected TRBV5-6 to TRBJ2-2, and TRBD2 aligns with 7 junction nucleotides. The CDR3 protein sequence reads: CASSWGGTTRTGELFF. The nucleotide sequence reads as follows: TGTGCCAGCAGCTGGGGGGGGACTACCCGCACCGGGGAGCTGTTTTTT.